This TCR beta chain was captured by sequencing in a study of shared clonotypes between healthy human individuals. General study findings and limits: Lower generation probabilities were found for non-shared clonotypes than for those shared by all four donors.

With 6 bases removed from V and 2 bases from J, the gap between germline ends came to 14 bases. This CDR3 is built from 14 residues. Germline-derived CDR1 and CDR2 are MNHEY and SMNVEV (reference sequence). As to this clone: What it recognizes is unknown.

Profiling relied on immunoSEQ multiplex PCR, and the TCRdb table lists in-frame clones only, not all of them. Of 1.6 million or so clones in the sample, less than 99% are singletons; the top ten hold around 0.38%. Input material: naive CD4+ T cells sorted from blood. The subset was: CD45RA+ positively selected. The chain is built from TRBV27 and TRBJ2-7; D may be TRBD1 (6 bases). The clonotype originates from a man aged 25 to 40 in good health. The CDR3 loop reads CASSLTRQAYEQYF. CDR3 nucleotide sequence: TGTGCCAGCAGCCTTACCAGACAGGCCTACGAGCAGTACTTC.